This T cell receptor (beta chain) came from a study of T cells in localized non-small cell lung cancer. Using immunoSEQ multiplex PCR, the repertoire was profiled, and TCRdb retains in-frame clones only, with some absent. The table lists several hundred clones, roughly a fifth of them singletons. This clone is labeled as large. The CDR3 totals 15 residues. Trimming cost V 5 bases and J 2 bases, with 13 bases left between them. CDR1 is MNHGY and CDR2 is SAAAGT in the germline V gene. This TCR derives from a man aged 35-75 years with stage III lung adenocarcinoma. Sample: normal lung tissue next to the tumor, taken before any cancer treatment. The chain uses TRBV6-8 and TRBJ1-5; possible D gene TRBD1, 5 bases. The CDR3 loop reads CASSRSQGGNQPQHF. In DNA form, the CDR3 reads TGTGCCAGCAGTCGATCCCAGGGAGGCAATCAGCCCCAGCATTTT.